This T cell receptor beta chain derives from a study of blood T cell repertoires in COVID-19. About the research overall: There were acute and convalescent COVID-19 samples, and they came from the United States, Italy and Spain.

Some clones are missing from TCRdb's copy, which holds only in-frame ones; the method was immunoSEQ multiplex PCR. The data show some 500,000 clones, less than 90% seen once. V lost 1 base to trimming and J lost 3 bases, with 15 bases between them. Looked up from germline, CDR1 is SGHAT and CDR2 is FQNNGV. The CDR3 is 16 amino acids. The sequenced sample consisted of peripheral blood. V and J are TRBV11-2 and TRBJ1-2, with D unresolved. This receptor was taken from a woman in her forties or fifties with COVID-19, enrolled during active disease. The CDR3 region has the DNA TGTGCCAGCAGCTTAGGGTACACTAACTGGGACTATGGCTACACCTTC. Its translation: CASSLGYTNWDYGYTF.